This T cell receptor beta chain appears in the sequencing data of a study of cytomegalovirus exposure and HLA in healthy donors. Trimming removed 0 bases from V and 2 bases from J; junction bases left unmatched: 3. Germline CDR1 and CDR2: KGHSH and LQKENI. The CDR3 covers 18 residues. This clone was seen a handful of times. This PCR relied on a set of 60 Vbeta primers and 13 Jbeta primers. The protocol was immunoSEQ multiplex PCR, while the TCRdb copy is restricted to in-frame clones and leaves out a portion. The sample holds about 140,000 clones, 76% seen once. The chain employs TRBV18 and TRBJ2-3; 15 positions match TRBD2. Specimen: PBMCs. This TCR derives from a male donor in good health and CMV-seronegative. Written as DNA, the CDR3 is TGTGCCAGCTCACCACCGGGACTAGCGGGAGGAACCACAGATACGCAGTATTTT. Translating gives CASSPPGLAGGTTDTQYF.